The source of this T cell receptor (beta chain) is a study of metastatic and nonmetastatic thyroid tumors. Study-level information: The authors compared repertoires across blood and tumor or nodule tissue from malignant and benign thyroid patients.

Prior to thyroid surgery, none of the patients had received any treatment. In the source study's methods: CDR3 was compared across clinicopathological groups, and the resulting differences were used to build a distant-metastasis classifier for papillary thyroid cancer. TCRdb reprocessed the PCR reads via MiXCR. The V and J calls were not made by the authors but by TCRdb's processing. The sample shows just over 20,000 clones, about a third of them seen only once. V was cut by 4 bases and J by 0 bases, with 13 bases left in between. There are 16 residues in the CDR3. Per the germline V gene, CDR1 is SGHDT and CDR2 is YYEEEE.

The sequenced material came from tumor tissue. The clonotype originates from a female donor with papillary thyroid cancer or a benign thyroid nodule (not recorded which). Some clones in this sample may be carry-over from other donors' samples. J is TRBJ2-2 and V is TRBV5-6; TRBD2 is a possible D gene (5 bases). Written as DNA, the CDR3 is TGTGCCAGCAGCCCCATAGCGCACACGAACACCGGGGAGCTGTTTTTT. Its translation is CASSPIAHTNTGELFF.